The T cell receptor beta chain under discussion was sequenced for a study of long-term antiretroviral therapy in people with HIV. From each donor, at least one pre-ART PBMC sample and at least two post-ART PBMC samples were obtained. Regarding this clone: Its antigen is as yet unknown.

Study conclusions and caveats: The repertoire was dominated at all time points by clones expanded before ART. Following ART, diversity rose but still fell short of transplant donor controls. Versus controls, repertoires in people with HIV had narrower CDR3 length ranges.

Samples were assayed with immunoSEQ v3.0 at survey level. Some clones are missing from TCRdb's copy, which holds only in-frame ones; the method was immunoSEQ multiplex PCR. The sample gives under 20,000 clones, 75% to 85% of which show up once; around 10% is in the top ten. This CDR3 has 14 residues. V lost 1 base and J 8 bases, leaving 15 bases between the germline ends. Germline V gives CDR1 SGHTS, CDR2 YDEGEE. This TCR came from a woman between 40 and 50 years old with HIV. The sequences come from unsorted PBMCs, collected 0.2 years after starting antiretroviral therapy. The V and J genes are TRBV5-8 and TRBJ1-2; D may be TRBD1 (6 bases). CDR3 in amino acids: CASSLWSGAQGYTF. The CDR3 DNA follows: TGTGCCAGCAGCTTGTGGTCAGGGGCGCAGGGCTACACCTTC.